The 32 T cell receptor beta chains below all came from one sample that was sequenced in a study of human T cells and chemical hapten exposure. TCRdb processed the RACE reads anew with MiXCR; each CDR3 protein has one entry. The sample contains around 99,000 distinct CDR3 sequences, around 11% of which appear only once. Time point: patch test 1, 2 weeks after DPC sensitization. Treatment denoted: therapeutic diphenylcyclopropenone sensitization with weekly scalp DPC. Sample: whole blood, taken in connection with sensitization to the hapten diphenylcyclopropenone (DPC). The receptors here all came from a woman aged 40-49 years with alopecia areata. Some clones in this sample may be carry-over from other donors' samples.

V usage is TRBV5-5 and J usage is TRBJ2-2; no reliable D call. CDR3 size: 14 residues. The V end lost 0 bases, the J end lost 6 bases, and 9 bases lay between the germline ends. Germline V gives CDR1 SGHKS, CDR2 YYEKEE (reference sequence). CDR3 bases: TGTGCCAGCAGCTTGGCTGTGGTCTCCGGGGAGCTGTTTTTT. As protein: CASSLAVVSGELFF.

This clonotype was seen only a few times. The chain links TRBV28 to TRBJ2-7; D is possibly TRBD1 (5 bases). Germline assignment: CDR1 MDHEN and CDR2 SYDVKM. The CDR3 loop spans 15 amino acids. Trimming took off 7 bases at V and 0 bases at J, with 16 bases between the two ends. The CDR3 region is CASIPQGPSSYEQYF. CDR3 coding DNA: TGTGCCAGCATCCCCCAGGGTCCGAGCTCCTACGAGCAGTACTTC.

For the CDR3, the DNA is TGTGCCAGCAGTTACACGGGAGCAGATACGCAGTATTTT. This translates into CASSYTGADTQYF. The chain links TRBV6-2 or TRBV6-3 to TRBJ2-3, with D possibly being TRBD2 (6 bases). Germline V gene sequence: CDR1 MNHEY, CDR2 SVGEGT. The CDR3 is 13 amino acids. Trimming left V 2 bases short and J 4 bases short, with 7 bases between.

The rearrangement links TRBV7-2 to TRBJ2-5, with no clear D. This CDR3 has 11 amino acids. Deletions cut 6 bases from V and 7 bases from J, with 9 bases between. Germline CDR1 SGHTA, CDR2 FQGNSA. In DNA, the CDR3 is TGTGCCAGCAGAGATACCATGACCCAGTACTTC. Protein sequence: CASRDTMTQYF.

The table lists this clonotype with a few counts. The chain uses TRBV20-1 and TRBJ2-1; tentatively, D is TRBD2 (6 bases). There are 12 residues in the CDR3. The V end lost 6 bases, the J end lost 7 bases, and 13 bases lay between the germline ends. Per germline, CDR1 DFQATT and CDR2 SNEGSKA (reference sequence). The CDR3 sequence: CSAKGGANEQFF. CDR3 nucleotides: TGCAGTGCAAAGGGCGGGGCGAATGAGCAGTTCTTC.

This chain connects TRBV12-3 or TRBV12-4 to TRBJ2-4, with TRBD2 matching 7 bases. Trimming took 7 bases from V and 6 from J; bases not matched to a gene: 15. The CDR3 covers 16 residues. The CDR3 region has the DNA TGTGCCAGCACCTCCATGGGGAGACTAGCAGGAAACATTCAGTACTTC. Translation: CASTSMGRLAGNIQYF.

The chain's CDR3 is CASSLEPGQRTDTQYF. The CDR3 DNA reads TGTGCCAGCAGCTTAGAGCCGGGACAGCGCACAGATACGCAGTATTTT. The genes are TRBV7-6 and TRBJ2-3; 7 bases line up with TRBD1. CDR1 SGHVS and CDR2 FNYEAQ come from the germline V gene. The trim removed 1 base at V and 1 base at J, leaving 5 bases unmatched. The CDR3 consists of 16 residues.

This clonotype was observed a handful of times. CDR3 sequence: CASSYGRIAGAEKTQYF. Written as DNA, the CDR3 is TGTGCCAGCAGTTACGGAAGAATAGCGGGAGCTGAGAAGACCCAGTACTTC. The V gene is TRBV6-2 or TRBV6-3, the J gene TRBJ2-5; 9 bases are shared with TRBD2. Per the germline V gene, CDR1 is MNHEY and CDR2 is SVGEGT. CDR3 length equals 17 residues. Trimming cost V 2 bases and J 6 bases; bases outside gene matches: 13.

J is TRBJ2-1 and V is TRBV7-8; the D gene is possibly TRBD2 (6 bases). V was clipped by 4 bases and J by 12 bases, with 16 bases between them. The CDR3 is 13 residues long. Germline assignment: CDR1 SGHVS and CDR2 FQNEAQ. Written as DNA, the CDR3 is TGTGCCAGCAGCTCTGGGACCCTGGGAGGGCAGTTCTTC. This gives the protein CASSSGTLGGQFF.

This clonotype was seen a few times. The chain couples TRBV11-2 to TRBJ2-5, with 9 nucleotides matching TRBD1. The CDR3 consists of 13 residues. Germline V gene sequence: CDR1 SGHAT, CDR2 FQNNGV. With V trimmed by 0 bases and J by 9 bases, 2 bases remained unmatched. The CDR3 DNA reads as TGTGCCAGCAGCTTAGATGACAGGGGGGCCCAGTACTTC. This sequence encodes CASSLDDRGAQYF. Drawing the rest from reference TRBV11-2 and TRBJ2-5, the complete variable domain is EAGVAQSPRYKIIEKRQSVAFWCNPISGHATLYWYQQILGQGPKLLIQFQNNGVVDDSQLPKDRFSAERLKGVDSTLKIQPAKLEDSAVYLCASSLDDRGAQYFGPGTRLLVL.

This chain uses TRBV12-3 or TRBV12-4 with TRBJ2-1; TRBD1 might be the D (6 bases). This CDR3 spans 13 amino acids. Between the trimmed V and J ends, which lost 3 bases and 6 bases, there was a span of 9 bases. CDR3 bases: TGTGCCAGCAGTTTCCGAGGGGGCAATGAGCAGTTCTTC. This encodes CASSFRGGNEQFF.

This rearrangement joins TRBV27 to TRBJ2-6, with D uncertain. V was shortened by 3 bases and J by 2 bases, with 8 bases between the two germline ends. Germline assignment: CDR1 MNHEY and CDR2 SMNVEV (reference sequence). The CDR3 is made up of 15 amino acids. CDR3: CASSFWATGANVLTF. The CDR3 coding sequence is TGTGCCAGCAGTTTTTGGGCTACTGGGGCCAACGTCCTGACTTTC.

This chain connects TRBV20-1 to TRBJ2-1; D unclear. The CDR3 consists of 11 residues. The germline V and J ends were trimmed by 0 bases and 5 bases, with 2 bases remaining between them. CDR1 is DFQATT and CDR2 is SNEGSKA in the germline V gene (reference sequence). The CDR3 DNA reads TGCAGTGCTAGAGAGAACAATGAGCAGTTCTTC. Amino acids: CSARENNEQFF.

V gene TRBV28 combines with J gene TRBJ2-3; 9 nucleotides agree with TRBD1. Germline CDR1 and CDR2: MDHEN and SYDVKM. The CDR3 runs to 14 residues. The ends lost 5 bases at V and 8 bases at J; junction bases unmatched: 8. The CDR3 nucleotides are TGTGCCAGCAGTACGGGACAGGGAGGCGTTACGCAGTATTTT. It codes for CASSTGQGGVTQYF.

This clonotype came up a few times. This chain uses TRBV29-1 with TRBJ2-7; maybe TRBD1 (5 bases). The CDR3 is 11 residues long. The germline V gene encodes CDR1 SQVTM and CDR2 ANQGSEA. V was pared by 4 bases and J by 5 bases, with 9 bases between. Here the CDR3 DNA reads TGCAGCGTTGCTCAGGGCGACGAGCAGTACTTC. It encodes CSVAQGDEQYF.

This clonotype was counted only a few times. For the CDR3, the DNA is TGTGCCAGCAGGGAGGGACTGCTGAACACTGAAGCTTTCTTT. This sequence encodes CASREGLLNTEAFF. The J gene is TRBJ1-1, the V gene TRBV6-1, with D possibly matching TRBD1 (5 bases). The CDR3 contains 14 residues. V dropped 6 bases and J dropped 0 bases, with 11 bases sitting between them. From germline, CDR1 is MNHNS and CDR2 SASEGT.

The chain joins TRBV30 to TRBJ2-1; 7 nucleotides line up with TRBD2. The CDR3 consists of 17 residues. V shed 7 bases and J 1 base; nucleotides not matched to a gene: 16. Germline V gives CDR1 GTSNPN, CDR2 SVGIG (reference sequence). CDR3 sequence (DNA): TGTGCCTCGGCTAGCGGCCGGAGAGGCGCGTCCTACAATGAGCAGTTCTTC. It is translated as CASASGRRGASYNEQFF.

This clonotype was seen only a few times. The chain has TRBV18 and TRBJ1-5; 8 nucleotides agree with TRBD1. The CDR3 is made up of 13 amino acids. Germline V gives CDR1 KGHSH, CDR2 LQKENI. Germline trimming cut 6 bases from V and 7 bases from J; bases unmatched to any gene: 5. In DNA, the CDR3 is TGTGCCAGCTCCGAGGACAGGGCCCAGCCCCAGCATTTT. It translates to CASSEDRAQPQHF.

The table lists this clonotype with many counts. The chain employs TRBV20-1 and TRBJ2-1, with 9 positions matching TRBD2. This CDR3 comprises 15 residues. Germline CDR1 reads DFQATT; CDR2 reads SNEGSKA (reference sequence). J was trimmed by 6 bases and V by 0 bases; bases with no gene match: 6. The CDR3 reads CSARDVQREANEQFF. CDR3 coding DNA: TGCAGTGCTAGAGATGTCCAGCGGGAGGCCAATGAGCAGTTCTTC.

As regards this clonotype: Being one base from a much bigger clone, this may be a read error. This chain connects TRBV20-1 to TRBJ1-5, with D maybe TRBD1 (6 bases). Germline lookup yields CDR1 DFQATT and CDR2 SNEGSKA (reference sequence). This CDR3 region has 12 residues. With 3 bases removed from V and 6 bases from J, the gap between germline ends came to 9 bases. The DNA for the CDR3 is TGCAGTGCTAGCACAGGGCTTCAGCCCCAGCATTTT. It encodes CSASTGLQPQHF.

This clonotype has only a few counts. The chain couples TRBV2 to TRBJ1-6, with no clear D. The germline V and J ends were trimmed by 1 base and 0 bases, with 4 bases remaining between them. CDR1 and CDR2 (germline): SNHLY, FYNNEI. This CDR3 is built from 15 residues. CDR3 amino acids: CASSEGISYNSPLHF. CDR3 nucleotide sequence: TGTGCCAGCAGTGAAGGGATCTCCTATAATTCACCCCTCCACTTT.

This clonotype was seen at least ten times. The rearrangement links TRBV18 to TRBJ1-3; weak D call: TRBD1 (5 bases). V lost 3 bases, J lost 0 bases, and 9 bases lay in between. CDR1 is KGHSH, CDR2 LQKENI, per germline. The CDR3 covers 15 residues. The CDR3 loop is CASSPTGLSGNTIYF. CDR3 nucleotide sequence: TGTGCCAGCTCACCGACGGGACTCTCTGGAAACACCATATATTTT.

The V and J genes are TRBV28 and TRBJ1-1; D possibly corresponds to TRBD1 (6 bases). V lost 7 bases to trimming and J lost 7 bases, with 16 bases between them. Germline V gene lookup returns CDR1 MDHEN and CDR2 SYDVKM. The CDR3 sequence is 13 residues long. CDR3 DNA: TGTGCCAGCATCCCTGGTGGACAGATTGAAGCTTTCTTT. It encodes CASIPGGQIEAFF.

This clonotype came up many times. The gene calls are TRBV6-6 and TRBJ2-7, with D perhaps matching TRBD2 (5 bases). Germline V gives CDR1 MNHNY, CDR2 SVGAGI (reference sequence). V was cut by 2 bases and J by 4 bases, with 9 bases left in between. The CDR3 covers 13 residues. CDR3 in amino acids: CASSYAREYEQYF. In DNA, the CDR3 is TGTGCCAGCAGTTACGCCCGGGAATACGAGCAGTACTTC.

This chain connects TRBV4-2 to TRBJ2-7; TRBD2 aligns across 11 bases. The V and J ends lost 3 bases and 0 bases, in that order; junction bases with no gene match: 13. This CDR3 is built from 19 residues. CDR1 and CDR2 (germline): LGHNA, YNFKEQ. In nucleotides, the CDR3 is TGTGCCAGCAGCCAGAGTAGCGGGAGGGGTCTTCTGTACTCCTACGAGCAGTACTTC. This encodes CASSQSSGRGLLYSYEQYF.

The V gene is TRBV3-1, the J gene TRBJ1-1; 12 bases map to TRBD1. The CDR3 spans 15 residues. Germline values: CDR1 LGHDT, CDR2 YNNKEL (reference sequence). J gave up 4 bases and V 3 bases, and 3 bases lay outside the gene matches. The CDR3 DNA follows: TGTGCCAGCAGCCATCGGGACAGGGGGCCCACTGAAGCTTTCTTT. This codes for CASSHRDRGPTEAFF.

The sample holds a few counts of this clonotype. This chain links TRBV28 with TRBJ2-2; TRBD1 is a possible D gene (5 bases). The length of the CDR3 is 15 residues. Trimming took off 2 bases at V and 6 bases at J, with 13 bases between the two ends. Germline V gene lookup returns CDR1 MDHEN and CDR2 SYDVKM. The CDR3 DNA follows: TGTGCCAGCAGTTTAAATGGCAGGGTTTCCGGGGAGCTGTTTTTT. Its translation: CASSLNGRVSGELFF.

This clonotype ranks as medium-sized (0.01 to 0.1%). CDR3 region: CASSARDYGQQETQYF. CDR3 bases: TGTGCCAGCAGCGCCCGGGACTACGGGCAACAAGAGACCCAGTACTTC. This chain links TRBV7-9 with TRBJ2-5; 7 bases match TRBD2. CDR3 length: 16 amino acids. Germline V gene lookup returns CDR1 SEHNR and CDR2 FQNEAQ (reference sequence). The ends lost 5 bases at V and 2 bases at J; junction bases unmatched: 11.

This clonotype came up a few times. The chain uses TRBV6-6 and TRBJ1-4; possibly TRBD1 for D (5 bases). This CDR3 has 13 amino acids. V lost 6 bases, J lost 7 bases, and 12 bases lay in between. Germline assignment: CDR1 MNHNY and CDR2 SVGAGI (reference sequence). CDR3 DNA sequence: TGTGCCAGCAGCGGAGGACAAGCTGAAAAACTGTTTTTT. Protein product: CASSGGQAEKLFF.

The chain recombines TRBV11-3 with TRBJ2-7, with TRBD1 as a possible D gene (5 bases). Germline CDR1 and CDR2: SGHNT and YENEEA. V was clipped by 5 bases and J by 1 base, with 9 bases between them. The CDR3 extends over 13 amino acids. DNA of the CDR3: TGTGCCAGCAGCGAGGACACTTCCTACGAGCAGTACTTC. Protein product: CASSEDTSYEQYF.

This clonotype turned up a few times. This chain joins TRBV5-1 and TRBJ1-2; D not resolved. Germline CDR1 reads SGHRS; CDR2 reads YFSETQ. With 4 bases removed from V and 1 base from J, the gap between germline ends came to 11 bases. This CDR3 is 14 amino acids long. The CDR3, as DNA: TGCGCCAGCAGCCCCGGACTGGATAACTATGGCTACACCTTC. The encoded protein is CASSPGLDNYGYTF.

A few counts support this clonotype. The V and J genes are TRBV6-2 or TRBV6-3 and TRBJ2-7; no firm D call. CDR1 is MNHEY, CDR2 SVGEGT, per germline. This CDR3 is built from 14 residues. V lost 5 bases to trimming and J lost 2 bases, with 13 bases between them. CDR3 DNA sequence: TGTGCCAGCAGTACTCTAGGGCGCGCCTACGAGCAGTACTTC. This encodes CASSTLGRAYEQYF.